These 20 T cell receptor beta chains came from one sample sequenced in a study of early T cells in non-severe SARS-CoV-2 infection. TCRdb re-analysed the 5' RACE reads in MiXCR, keeping a single row per CDR3 protein. The sample has more than 90,000 distinct CDR3 sequences; about 10% are singletons. The sample taken for sequencing was whole blood. These receptors all come from an adult who was a healthcare worker with PCR-confirmed SARS-CoV-2 infection or an uninfected control (not recorded which).

At least ten counts were recorded for this clonotype. The chain joins TRBV5-6 to TRBJ1-6, with TRBD1 identical over 9 bases. The CDR3 contains 15 residues. V gave up 3 bases and J gave up 9 bases; unmatched junction bases: 7. From germline, CDR1 is SGHDT and CDR2 YYEEEE. CDR3 sequence: CASSYRDRDGSPLHF. Here the CDR3 DNA reads TGTGCCAGCAGCTACCGGGACAGGGATGGTTCACCCCTCCACTTT.

This clonotype was detected many times. V usage is TRBV7-8 and J usage is TRBJ1-5, with D uncertain. The CDR3 is made up of 14 amino acids. Germline CDR1 is SGHVS and CDR2 is FQNEAQ. Trimming removed 5 bases at V and 7 bases at J, with 15 bases between. The CDR3 DNA is TGTGCCAGCAGCCCGAAGGGATTCAGGCAGCCCCAGCATTTT. Encoded protein: CASSPKGFRQPQHF.

This clonotype was observed a few times. This chain uses TRBV20-1 with TRBJ2-4; 9 nucleotides match TRBD1. J lost 16 bases, V lost 6 bases, and 13 bases had no gene match. The CDR3 runs to 12 residues. From germline, CDR1 is DFQATT and CDR2 SNEGSKA (reference sequence). The CDR3 is CSALDRGNVLYF. The DNA for the CDR3 is TGCAGTGCACTAGACAGGGGGAATGTACTTTACTTC.

Ten or more counts support this clonotype. The rearrangement joins TRBV5-4 to TRBJ2-7, with a tentative D call TRBD1 (5 bases). Germline CDR1 and CDR2: SGHNT and YYREEE (reference sequence). Trimming cost V 0 bases and J 3 bases, with 10 bases left between them. The CDR3 has 14 residues. CDR3: CASSLEGARYEQYF. As DNA, the CDR3 is TGTGCCAGCAGCTTGGAAGGGGCGCGCTACGAGCAGTACTTC.

CDR3 region: CASSPRTGDNSPLHF. Written as DNA, the CDR3 is TGTGCCAGCTCACCCAGGACAGGAGATAATTCACCCCTCCACTTT. J is TRBJ1-6 and V is TRBV18; 7 nucleotides match TRBD1. Germline CDR1 KGHSH, CDR2 LQKENI. CDR3 length: 15 residues. V dropped 3 bases and J dropped 5; count of bases not matched to a gene: 4.

This clonotype was observed at least ten times. The V and J genes are TRBV20-1 and TRBJ2-5; TRBD2 is a possible D gene (7 bases). This CDR3 comprises 15 residues. Per germline, CDR1 DFQATT and CDR2 SNEGSKA (reference sequence). Trimming shortened V by 5 bases and J by 5 bases, and 21 bases separated the two germline ends. CDR3 protein: CSAPLGGGALETQYF. CDR3 DNA: TGCAGTGCTCCCCTAGGAGGGGGGGCCTTGGAGACCCAGTACTTC.

This clonotype came up a few times. The V and J genes are TRBV11-2 and TRBJ2-7; 9 positions agree with TRBD1. Per the germline V gene, CDR1 is SGHAT and CDR2 is FQNNGV. The CDR3 loop spans 14 amino acids. Losses at the gene ends were 4 bases for V and 8 bases for J; bases not matched to a gene: 9. In DNA, the CDR3 is TGTGCCAGCAGCTCGACAGGGGGTCCCCTGCAGCAGTACTTC. Translating it yields CASSSTGGPLQQYF.

J is TRBJ2-5 and V is TRBV11-2; 8 nucleotides agree with TRBD1. Per germline, CDR1 SGHAT and CDR2 FQNNGV. This CDR3 spans 15 amino acids. V lost 5 bases, J lost 4 bases, and 9 bases stayed unmatched. The CDR3 sequence is CASSLRGQGLETQYF. The CDR3 nucleotides are TGTGCCAGCAGCCTCCGCGGACAGGGACTAGAGACCCAGTACTTC.

V gene TRBV7-3 combines with J gene TRBJ2-1, with TRBD1 identical over 7 bases. The germline gives CDR1 SGHTA, CDR2 FQGTGA. Losses at the gene ends were 5 bases for V and 4 bases for J; bases not matched to a gene: 11. This CDR3 contains 16 residues. CDR3 in DNA: TGTGCCAGCAGCCCACGCCCGTGGGACAGTTACAATGAGCAGTTCTTC. Amino acid sequence: CASSPRPWDSYNEQFF.

This clonotype was seen only a few times. CDR3 sequence reads: CASSPIRQGPNYGYTF. The CDR3 nucleotides are TGTGCCAGCAGTCCGATCCGACAGGGCCCTAACTATGGCTACACCTTC. The chain employs TRBV27 and TRBJ1-2; 7 bases align to TRBD1. V trimming: 5 bases; J trimming: 0 bases; junction bases outside the gene matches: 9. This CDR3 contains 16 residues. Germline CDR1 and CDR2: MNHEY and SMNVEV (reference sequence).

Only a few counts were recorded for this clonotype. The gene calls are TRBV7-6 and TRBJ2-3; D unclear. Germline V gene data show CDR1 as SGHVS and CDR2 as FNYEAQ. V was cut by 2 bases and J by 2 bases, with 11 bases left in between. The CDR3 consists of 15 residues. The CDR3 here is CASSLNTMATDTQYF. Here the CDR3 DNA reads TGTGCCAGCAGCTTAAACACAATGGCCACAGATACGCAGTATTTT.

Ten or more counts support this clonotype. CDR3 nucleotides: TGCGCCAGCAGCGCAAATCGAGAGACCCAGTACTTC. Encoded protein: CASSANRETQYF. The chain joins TRBV5-1 to TRBJ2-5; D is undetermined. The germline gives CDR1 SGHRS, CDR2 YFSETQ. V lost 4 bases and J lost 4, with 8 bases in between. CDR3 length: 12 residues.

This clonotype has ten or more counts. The chain joins TRBV30 to TRBJ1-1; D not certain. The V end lost 2 bases, the J end lost 5 bases, and 9 bases lay between the germline ends. The CDR3 is 12 amino acids. Germline V CDR1 and CDR2: GTSNPN, SVGIG (reference sequence). CDR3 in amino acids: CAWSLSTTEAFF. The CDR3 bases are TGTGCCTGGAGTCTTTCGACTACTGAAGCTTTCTTT. Full variable domain (rest looked up from reference TRBV30 and TRBJ1-1): SQTIHQWPATLVQPVGSPLSLECTVEGTSNPNLYWYRQAAGRGLQLLFYSVGIGQISSEVPQNLSASRPQDRQFILSSKKLLLSDSGFYLCAWSLSTTEAFFGQGTRLTVV.

The V call is TRBV29-1, the J call TRBJ2-5, with 10 bases fitting TRBD2. Germline V gene sequence: CDR1 SQVTM, CDR2 ANQGSEA. V shed 1 base and J 2 bases; nucleotides not matched to a gene: 1. The CDR3 extends over 14 amino acids. Here the CDR3 DNA reads TGCAGCGTTGAAGGGACTAGCGGTCAAGAGACCCAGTACTTC. Protein: CSVEGTSGQETQYF.

This clonotype came up many times. This chain connects TRBV20-1 to TRBJ1-5, with D perhaps TRBD1 (5 bases). Trimming left V 0 bases short and J 5 bases short, with 14 bases between. This CDR3 has 15 amino acids. Germline loops: CDR1 DFQATT, CDR2 SNEGSKA (reference sequence). The CDR3, as DNA: TGCAGTGCTAGAGATTTGGTGGGGGAGGATCAGCCCCAGCATTTT. This sequence encodes CSARDLVGEDQPQHF.

The sample holds a few counts of this clonotype. J is TRBJ1-1 and V is TRBV20-1; D uncertain. V was pared by 0 bases and J by 1 base, with 9 bases between. The CDR3 has 14 amino acids. Germline values: CDR1 DFQATT, CDR2 SNEGSKA (reference sequence). The CDR3 spells CSARDQEGNTEAFF. The CDR3 DNA reads as TGCAGTGCTAGAGATCAGGAAGGGAACACTGAAGCTTTCTTT.

The genes are TRBV20-1 and TRBJ1-5, with a tentative D call TRBD1 (5 bases). Germline V gene sequence: CDR1 DFQATT, CDR2 SNEGSKA (reference sequence). The CDR3 loop spans 13 amino acids. Trimming left V 4 bases short and J 1 base short, with 8 bases between. The CDR3, as DNA: TGCAGTGCTACGGGACGGAGCAATCAGCCCCAGCATTTT. This translates into CSATGRSNQPQHF.

This clonotype came up many times. V usage is TRBV6-2 or TRBV6-3 and J usage is TRBJ1-5, with 7 bases matching TRBD1. Germline CDR1 is MNHEY and CDR2 is SVGEGT. V lost 8 bases and J lost 3; bases outside the gene matches: 10. The CDR3 sequence is 15 residues long. CDR3 region: CASHRGKPYNQPQHF. The CDR3 DNA reads TGTGCCAGCCACAGGGGTAAACCTTACAATCAGCCCCAGCATTTT.

The CDR3 sequence is CASSLNTRDNRAEAFF. CDR3 bases: TGTGCCAGCAGTTTAAACACCAGGGATAACCGCGCTGAAGCTTTCTTT. The chain employs TRBV28 and TRBJ1-1, with D possibly being TRBD1 (5 bases). Germline CDR1 and CDR2: MDHEN and SYDVKM. V lost 2 bases and J 6 bases, leaving 19 bases between the germline ends. The CDR3 is 16 residues long.

The chain uses TRBV29-1 and TRBJ1-2; no reliable D call. The CDR3 covers 11 residues. Trimming took 5 bases from V and 4 from J, leaving 8 bases between them. Looked up from germline, CDR1 is SQVTM and CDR2 is ANQGSEA. CDR3 region: CSVTAGYGYTF. CDR3 DNA: TGCAGCGTTACAGCGGGCTATGGCTACACCTTC.